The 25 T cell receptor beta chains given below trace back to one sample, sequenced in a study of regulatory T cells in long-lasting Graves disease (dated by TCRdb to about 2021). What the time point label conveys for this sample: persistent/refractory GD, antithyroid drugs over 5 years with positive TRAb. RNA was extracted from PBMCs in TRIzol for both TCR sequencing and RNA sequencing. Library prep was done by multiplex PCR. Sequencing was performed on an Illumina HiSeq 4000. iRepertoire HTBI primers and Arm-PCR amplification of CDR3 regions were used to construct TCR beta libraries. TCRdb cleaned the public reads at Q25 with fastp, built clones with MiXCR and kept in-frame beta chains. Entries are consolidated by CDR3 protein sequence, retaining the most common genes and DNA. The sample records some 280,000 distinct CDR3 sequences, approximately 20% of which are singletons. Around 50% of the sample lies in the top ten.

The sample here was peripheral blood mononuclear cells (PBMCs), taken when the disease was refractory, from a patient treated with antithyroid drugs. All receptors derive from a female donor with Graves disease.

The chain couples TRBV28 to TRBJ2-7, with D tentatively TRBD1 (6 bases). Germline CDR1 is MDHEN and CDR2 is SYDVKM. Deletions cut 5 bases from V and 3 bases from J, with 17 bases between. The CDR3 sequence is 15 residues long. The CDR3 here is CASSLAGEIRYEQYF. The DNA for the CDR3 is TGTGCCAGCAGTCTCGCAGGGGAGATTCGCTACGAGCAGTACTTC. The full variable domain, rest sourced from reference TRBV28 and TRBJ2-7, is DVKVTQSSRYLVKRTGEKVFLECVQDMDHENMFWYRQDPGLGLRLIYFSYDVKMKEKGDIPEGYSVSREKKERFSLILESASTNQTSMYLCASSLAGEIRYEQYFGPGTRLTVT.

The CDR3 nucleotides are TGCGCCAGCAGCCAAGTATGGCGGGGACCGGGAAACACTGAAGCTTTCTTT. Its translation: CASSQVWRGPGNTEAFF. The chain uses TRBV4-1 and TRBJ1-1; a possible D gene is TRBD1 (5 bases). This CDR3 has 17 residues. V dropped 1 base and J dropped 2 bases, with 17 bases sitting between them. The germline V gene encodes CDR1 MGHRA and CDR2 YSYEKL.

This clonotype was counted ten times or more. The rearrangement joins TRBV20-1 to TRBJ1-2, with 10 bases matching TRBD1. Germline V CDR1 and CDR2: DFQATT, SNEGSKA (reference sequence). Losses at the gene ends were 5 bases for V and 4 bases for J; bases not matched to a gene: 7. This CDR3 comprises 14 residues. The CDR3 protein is CSASRTGGLYGYTF. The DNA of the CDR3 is TGCAGTGCTTCTCGGACAGGGGGTCTCTATGGCTACACCTTC.

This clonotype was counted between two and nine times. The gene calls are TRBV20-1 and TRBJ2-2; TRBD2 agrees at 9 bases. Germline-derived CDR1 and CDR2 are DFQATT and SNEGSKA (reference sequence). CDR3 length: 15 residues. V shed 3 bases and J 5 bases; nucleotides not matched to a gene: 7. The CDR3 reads CSASTLAGSTGELFF. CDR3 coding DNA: TGCAGTGCTAGTACGCTAGCGGGGTCTACCGGGGAGCTGTTTTTT.

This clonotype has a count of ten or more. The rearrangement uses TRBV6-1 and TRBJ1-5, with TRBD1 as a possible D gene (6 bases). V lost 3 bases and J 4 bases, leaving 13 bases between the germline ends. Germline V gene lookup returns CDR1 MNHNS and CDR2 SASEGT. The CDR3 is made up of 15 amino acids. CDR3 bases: TGTGCCAGCAGTGAGTGGGGGCGTTGGAATCAGCCCCAGCATTTT. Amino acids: CASSEWGRWNQPQHF.

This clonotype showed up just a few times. CDR3 DNA sequence: TGTGCCAGCAGCTTCACGACGGAATACGAGCAGTACTTC. Protein: CASSFTTEYEQYF. V and J are TRBV7-2 and TRBJ2-7; D is unclear. CDR1 is SGHTA, CDR2 FQGNSA, per germline. Trimming pared 3 bases from V and 4 bases from J, leaving 10 bases between. CDR3 length: 13 residues.

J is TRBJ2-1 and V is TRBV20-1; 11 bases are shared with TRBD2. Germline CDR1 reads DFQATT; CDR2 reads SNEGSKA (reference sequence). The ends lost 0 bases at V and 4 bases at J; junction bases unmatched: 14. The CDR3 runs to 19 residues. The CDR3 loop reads CSARDPGLAEKRNYNEQFF. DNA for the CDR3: TGCAGTGCTAGAGACCCGGGACTAGCGGAGAAGCGCAATTACAATGAGCAGTTCTTC.

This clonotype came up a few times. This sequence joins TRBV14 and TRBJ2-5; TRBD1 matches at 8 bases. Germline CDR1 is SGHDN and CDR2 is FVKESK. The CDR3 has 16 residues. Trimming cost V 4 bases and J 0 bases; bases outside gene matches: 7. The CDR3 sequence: CASSRPRQGYQETQYF. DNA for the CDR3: TGTGCCAGCAGCCGCCCCCGACAGGGGTACCAAGAGACCCAGTACTTC.

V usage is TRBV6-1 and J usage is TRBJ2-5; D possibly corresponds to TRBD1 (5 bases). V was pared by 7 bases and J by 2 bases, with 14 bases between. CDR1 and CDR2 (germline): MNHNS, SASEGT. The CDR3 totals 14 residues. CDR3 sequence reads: CASITGGRQETQYF. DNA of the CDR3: TGTGCCAGCATAACAGGTGGTCGGCAAGAGACCCAGTACTTC.

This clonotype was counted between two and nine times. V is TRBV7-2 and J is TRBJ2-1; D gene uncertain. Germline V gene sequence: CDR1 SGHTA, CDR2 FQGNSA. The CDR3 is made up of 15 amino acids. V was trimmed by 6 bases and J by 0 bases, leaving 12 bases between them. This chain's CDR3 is CASSPQFSSYNEQFF. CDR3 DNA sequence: TGTGCCAGCAGTCCTCAGTTCAGCTCCTACAATGAGCAGTTCTTC.

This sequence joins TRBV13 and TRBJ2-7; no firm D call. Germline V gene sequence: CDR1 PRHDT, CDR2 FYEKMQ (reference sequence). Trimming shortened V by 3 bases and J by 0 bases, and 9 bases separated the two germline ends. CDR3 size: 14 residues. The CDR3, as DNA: TGTGCCAGCAGCTTTAACAGCTTCTCCTACGAGCAGTACTTC. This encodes CASSFNSFSYEQYF.

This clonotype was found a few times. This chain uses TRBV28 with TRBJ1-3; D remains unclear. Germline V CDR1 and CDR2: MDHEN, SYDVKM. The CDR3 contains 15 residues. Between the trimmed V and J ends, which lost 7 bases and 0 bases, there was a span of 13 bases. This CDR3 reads CASTHLKFSGNTIYF. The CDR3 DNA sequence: TGTGCCAGCACTCACCTAAAATTCTCTGGAAACACCATATATTTT. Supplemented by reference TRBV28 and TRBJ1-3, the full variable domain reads DVKVTQSSRYLVKRTGEKVFLECVQDMDHENMFWYRQDPGLGLRLIYFSYDVKMKEKGDIPEGYSVSREKKERFSLILESASTNQTSMYLCASTHLKFSGNTIYFGEGSWLTVV.

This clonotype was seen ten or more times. CDR3 in DNA: TGTGCCTGGGGCGGGACAGTCTACGAGCAGTACTTC. Its protein product is CAWGGTVYEQYF. The chain joins TRBV30 to TRBJ2-7; maybe TRBD1 (7 bases). The CDR3 is 12 amino acids. Trimming stripped 5 bases from V and 3 bases from J, with 11 bases between. Germline V gene lookup returns CDR1 GTSNPN and CDR2 SVGIG (reference sequence).

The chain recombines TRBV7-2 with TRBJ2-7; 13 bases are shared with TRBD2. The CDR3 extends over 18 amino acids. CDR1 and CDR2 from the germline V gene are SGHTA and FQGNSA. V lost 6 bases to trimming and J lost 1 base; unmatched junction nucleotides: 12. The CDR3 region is CASSFTSGRASGSYEQYF. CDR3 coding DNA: TGTGCCAGCAGTTTCACTAGCGGGAGGGCCTCCGGGTCCTACGAGCAGTACTTC.

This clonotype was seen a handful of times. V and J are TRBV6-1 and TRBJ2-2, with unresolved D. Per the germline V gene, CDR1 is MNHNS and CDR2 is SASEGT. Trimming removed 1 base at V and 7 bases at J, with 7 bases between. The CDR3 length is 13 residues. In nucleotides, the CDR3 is TGTGCCAGCAGTGAAGTGGGCCTCGGGGAGCTGTTTTTT. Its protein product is CASSEVGLGELFF.

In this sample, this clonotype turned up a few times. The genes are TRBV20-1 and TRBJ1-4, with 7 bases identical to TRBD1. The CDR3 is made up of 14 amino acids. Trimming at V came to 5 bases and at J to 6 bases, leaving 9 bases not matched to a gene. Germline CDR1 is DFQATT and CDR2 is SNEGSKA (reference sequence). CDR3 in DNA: TGCAGTGCTGGCACAGGGGCCGGAGATGAAAAACTGTTTTTT. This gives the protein CSAGTGAGDEKLFF.

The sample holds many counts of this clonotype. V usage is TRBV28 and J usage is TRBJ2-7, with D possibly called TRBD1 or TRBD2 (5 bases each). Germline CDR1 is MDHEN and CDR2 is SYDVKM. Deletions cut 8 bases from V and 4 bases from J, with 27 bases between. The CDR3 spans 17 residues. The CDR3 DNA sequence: TGTGCCAGCGAAGGTTGGGACCTCCAGGGAGTCAGGTACGAGCAGTACTTC. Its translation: CASEGWDLQGVRYEQYF.

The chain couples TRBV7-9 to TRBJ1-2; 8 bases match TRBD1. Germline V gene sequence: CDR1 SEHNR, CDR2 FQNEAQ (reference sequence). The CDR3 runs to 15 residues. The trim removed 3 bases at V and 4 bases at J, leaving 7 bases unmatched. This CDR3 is CASSLIPTGGYGYTF. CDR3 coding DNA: TGTGCCAGCAGCTTGATCCCAACAGGGGGCTATGGCTACACCTTC.

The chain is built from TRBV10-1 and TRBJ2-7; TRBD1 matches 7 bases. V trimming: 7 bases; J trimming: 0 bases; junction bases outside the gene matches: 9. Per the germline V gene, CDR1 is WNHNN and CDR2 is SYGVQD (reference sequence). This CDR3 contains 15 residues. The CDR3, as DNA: TGCGCCAGCACCACCCCCGGGACAGTCTCCTACGAGCAGTACTTC. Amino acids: CASTTPGTVSYEQYF.

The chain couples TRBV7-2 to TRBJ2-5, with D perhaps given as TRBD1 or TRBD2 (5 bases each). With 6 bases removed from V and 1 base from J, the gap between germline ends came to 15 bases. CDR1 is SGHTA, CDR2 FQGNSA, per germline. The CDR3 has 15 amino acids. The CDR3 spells CASRIPGRSQETQYF. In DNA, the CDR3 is TGTGCCAGCAGAATTCCGGGACGCAGCCAAGAGACCCAGTACTTC.

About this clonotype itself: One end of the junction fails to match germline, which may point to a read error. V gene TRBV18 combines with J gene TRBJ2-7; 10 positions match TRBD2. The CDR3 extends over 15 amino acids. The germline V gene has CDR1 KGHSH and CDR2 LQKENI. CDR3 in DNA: TGTGCCAGCTCACCAGAAACTAGCGGGACGGGCGAGCGGTACTTC. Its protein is CASSPETSGTGERYF.

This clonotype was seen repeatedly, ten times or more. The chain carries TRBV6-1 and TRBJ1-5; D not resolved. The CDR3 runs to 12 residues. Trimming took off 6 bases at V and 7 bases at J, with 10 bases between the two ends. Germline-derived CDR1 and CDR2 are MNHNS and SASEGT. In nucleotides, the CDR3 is TGTGCCAGCAGACTATTAGGACAGCCCCAGCATTTT. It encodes CASRLLGQPQHF.

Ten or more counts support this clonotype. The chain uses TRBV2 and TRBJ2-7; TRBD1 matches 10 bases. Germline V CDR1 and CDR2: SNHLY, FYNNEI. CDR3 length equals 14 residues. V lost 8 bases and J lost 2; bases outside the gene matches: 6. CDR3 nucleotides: TGTGCCAGCCGACCGGGACAGGGGACCTACGAGCAGTACTTC. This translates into CASRPGQGTYEQYF.

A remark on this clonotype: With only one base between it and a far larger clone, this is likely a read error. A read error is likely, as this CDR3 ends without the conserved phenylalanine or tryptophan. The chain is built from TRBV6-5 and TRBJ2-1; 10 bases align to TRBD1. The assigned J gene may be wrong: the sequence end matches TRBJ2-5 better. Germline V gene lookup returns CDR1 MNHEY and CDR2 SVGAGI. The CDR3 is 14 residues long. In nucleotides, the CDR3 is TGTGCCAGCAGTTACGACAGGGGGCACGAGACCCAGTACCTC. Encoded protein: CASSYDRGHETQYL.

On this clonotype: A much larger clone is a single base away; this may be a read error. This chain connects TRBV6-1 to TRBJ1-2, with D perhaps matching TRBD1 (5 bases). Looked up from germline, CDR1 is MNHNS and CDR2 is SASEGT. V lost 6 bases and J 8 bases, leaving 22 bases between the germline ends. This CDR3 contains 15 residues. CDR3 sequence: CASSPRGRDRGGYTF. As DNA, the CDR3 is TGTGCCAGCAGCCCCCGAGGCCGCGATCGGGGGGGCTACACCTTC.